This T cell receptor (beta chain) was recovered during a study of shared clonotypes between healthy human individuals. Study conclusions and caveats: The study generally estimated greater richness for naive than memory subsets. Among a handful of donors, 4.5% to 5.5% of naive CD4 clonotypes were found in common.

Comments on this clone: Its specificity is not known.

A roughly 200 ng quantity of DNA, 32,000 or so T cell genomes, went into the sorted-subset replicate PCRs. Sequencing used immunoSEQ multiplex PCR; TCRdb keeps in-frame clones, though not all of them. The sample includes millions of clones, roughly 92% seen only once; the top ten take under 0.15%. V gave up 4 bases and J gave up 1 base; unmatched junction bases: 7. The CDR3 sequence is 16 residues long. CDR1 SGHRS and CDR2 YFSETQ come from the germline V gene. The chain employs TRBV5-1 and TRBJ2-2, with 7 bases matching TRBD1. The receptor was isolated from a man younger than 35 in good health. Sequencing input: naive CD4+ T cells sorted from blood. Subset defined: CD45RA+ positively selected. In DNA form, the CDR3 reads TGCGCCAGCAGCCGTTCACAGGGGTGGAACACCGGGGAGCTGTTTTTT. Translation: CASSRSQGWNTGELFF.